Presented here are 9 T cell receptor beta chains from one specimen sequenced in a study of blood T cell repertoires in COVID-19. Clones were sequenced by immunoSEQ multiplex PCR, and TCRdb holds only the in-frame ones, with some missing. The sample gives around 100,000 clones, 65% to 90% of which show up once; 2.7% is in the top ten. Sequences were obtained from PBMCs or T cells enriched from blood (not recorded which). These receptor sequences come from a woman between 50 and 59 years old who had recovered from COVID-19.

This clone was recorded once. V and J are TRBV15 and TRBJ2-3; 8 bases map to TRBD1. This CDR3 has 17 amino acids. After removal of 0 bases from V and 3 bases from J, the junction contained 8 bases not matched to a gene. Germline V lookup: CDR1 LNHNV, CDR2 YYDKDF (reference sequence). The CDR3 reads CATSRDQGAVGTDTQYF. CDR3 coding DNA: TGTGCCACCAGCAGAGATCAGGGGGCTGTCGGGACAGATACGCAGTATTTT.

The chain combines TRBV28 with TRBJ1-1; D is possibly TRBD1 (6 bases). The CDR3 loop spans 13 amino acids. Per the germline V gene, CDR1 is MDHEN and CDR2 is SYDVKM. The germline V and J ends were trimmed by 8 bases and 4 bases, with 14 bases remaining between them. CDR3 in DNA: TGTGCCAGCTCACTTAACAGGGCCACTGAAGCTTTCTTT. Its protein product is CASSLNRATEAFF.

This rearrangement joins TRBV5-6 to TRBJ2-1; 8 bases map to TRBD2. The ends lost 2 bases at V and 8 bases at J; junction bases unmatched: 6. The germline V gene has CDR1 SGHDT and CDR2 YYEEEE. This CDR3 comprises 14 residues. CDR3 region: CASSFWTSPDEQFF. CDR3 coding DNA: TGTGCCAGCAGCTTCTGGACTAGCCCCGATGAGCAGTTCTTC.

This chain links TRBV6-4 with TRBJ1-1; D is ambiguous. Per germline, CDR1 MRHNA and CDR2 SNTAGT. The CDR3 is made up of 14 amino acids. The V gene lost 0 bases and the J gene lost 2 bases, with 7 bases spanning the gap. The CDR3 loop reads CASSDSNRNTEAFF. CDR3 DNA: TGTGCCAGCAGTGACTCGAACAGAAACACTGAAGCTTTCTTT.

The rearrangement links TRBV19 to TRBJ2-1; TRBD2 matches at 14 bases. The CDR3 runs to 19 residues. Germline V gene sequence: CDR1 LNHDA, CDR2 SQIVND (reference sequence). V was clipped by 7 bases and J by 8 bases; unmatched bases: 19. Here the CDR3 reads CASILVTSGRGSPLDEQFF. The CDR3 DNA sequence: TGTGCCAGTATACTCGTGACTAGCGGGAGGGGGTCGCCTCTCGATGAGCAGTTCTTC. The full variable domain, rest sourced from reference TRBV19 and TRBJ2-1, is DGGITQSPKYLFRKEGQNVTLSCEQNLNHDAMYWYRQDPGQGLRLIYYSQIVNDFQKGDIAEGYSVSREKKESFPLTVTSAQKNPTAFYLCASILVTSGRGSPLDEQFFGPGTRLTVL.

This clone came up a few times. The chain links TRBV3-1 (or the pseudogene TRBV3-2) to TRBJ2-2; 11 bases match TRBD2. V was clipped by 6 bases and J by 8 bases; unmatched bases: 11. The CDR3 loop spans 16 amino acids. Looked up from germline, CDR1 is LGHDT and CDR2 is YNNKEL (reference sequence). CDR3 loop: CASSPLAGGPFGELFF. Here the CDR3 DNA reads TGTGCCAGCAGTCCTTTAGCGGGAGGGCCATTTGGGGAGCTGTTTTTT.

The chain recombines TRBV9 with TRBJ2-7, with 8 bases lining up with TRBD2. J gave up 2 bases and V 2 bases, and 3 bases lay outside the gene matches. The germline V gene has CDR1 SGDLS and CDR2 YYNGEE. This CDR3 is 14 amino acids long. As DNA, the CDR3 is TGTGCCAGCAGCGTTAGCGGGATTGCCTACGAGCAGTACTTC. Translating gives CASSVSGIAYEQYF.

V is TRBV7-2 and J is TRBJ2-5; D uncertain. Trimming removed 1 base from V and 2 bases from J, with 8 bases in between. The CDR3 totals 14 residues. Germline V gene lookup returns CDR1 SGHTA and CDR2 FQGNSA. CDR3: CASSLDVGQETQYF. The CDR3 DNA reads as TGTGCCAGCAGCTTAGACGTCGGTCAAGAGACCCAGTACTTC.

This clone was found once. J is TRBJ1-3 and V is TRBV7-2; no clear D. Trimming took 5 bases from V and 0 from J, leaving 11 bases between them. Germline V gene lookup returns CDR1 SGHTA and CDR2 FQGNSA. CDR3 length: 15 residues. CDR3 bases: TGTGCCAGCAGCCCGACAACCGACTCTGGAAACACCATATATTTT. The encoded protein is CASSPTTDSGNTIYF.